This TCR beta chain comes out of a study of cytomegalovirus exposure and HLA in healthy donors. Primers included in the PCR were 60 Vbeta and 13 Jbeta primers. TCRdb keeps only in-frame clones here, not all; method: immunoSEQ multiplex PCR. The sample carries approximately 180,000 clones, over 75% recorded once. This clonotype was obtained from a man between 18 and 35 years old in good health and CMV-seronegative. The sample comprised PBMCs.

CDR3: CAWSRQENQPQHF. The CDR3 region has the DNA TGTGCCTGGAGTCGACAGGAAAATCAGCCCCAGCATTTT. This rearrangement joins TRBV30 to TRBJ1-5, with D maybe TRBD1 (6 bases). The CDR3 covers 13 residues. V lost 2 bases and J lost 4, with 9 bases in between. Germline CDR1 GTSNPN, CDR2 SVGIG (reference sequence).